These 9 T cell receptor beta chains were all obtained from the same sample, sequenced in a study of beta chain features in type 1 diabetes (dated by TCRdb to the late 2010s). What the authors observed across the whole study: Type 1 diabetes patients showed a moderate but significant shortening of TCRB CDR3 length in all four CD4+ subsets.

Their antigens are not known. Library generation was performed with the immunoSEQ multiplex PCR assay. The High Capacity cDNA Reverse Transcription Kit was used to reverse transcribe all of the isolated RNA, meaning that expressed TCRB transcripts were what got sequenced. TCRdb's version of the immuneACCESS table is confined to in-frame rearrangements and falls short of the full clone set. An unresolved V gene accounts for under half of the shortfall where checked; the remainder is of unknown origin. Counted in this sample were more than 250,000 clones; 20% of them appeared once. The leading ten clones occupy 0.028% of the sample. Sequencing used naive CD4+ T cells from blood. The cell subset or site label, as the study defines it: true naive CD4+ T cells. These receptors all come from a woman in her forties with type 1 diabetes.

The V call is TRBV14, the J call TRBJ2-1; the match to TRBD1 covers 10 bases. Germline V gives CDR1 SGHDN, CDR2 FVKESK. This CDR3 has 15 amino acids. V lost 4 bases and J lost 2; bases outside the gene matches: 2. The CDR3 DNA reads TGTGCCAGCAGCCTGACAGGGGGCACCTACAATGAGCAGTTCTTC. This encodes CASSLTGGTYNEQFF. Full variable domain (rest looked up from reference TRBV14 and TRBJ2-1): EAGVTQFPSHSVIEKGQTVTLRCDPISGHDNLYWYRRVMGKEIKFLLHFVKESKQDESGMPNNRFLAERTGGTYSTLKVQPAELEDSGVYFCASSLTGGTYNEQFFGPGTRLTVL.

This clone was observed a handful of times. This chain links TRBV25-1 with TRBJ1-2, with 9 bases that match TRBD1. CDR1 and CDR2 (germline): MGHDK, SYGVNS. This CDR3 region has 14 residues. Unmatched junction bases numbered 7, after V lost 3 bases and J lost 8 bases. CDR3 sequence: CASSDPTGGGGYTF. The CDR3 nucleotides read TGTGCCAGCAGTGACCCCACAGGGGGCGGGGGCTACACCTTC.

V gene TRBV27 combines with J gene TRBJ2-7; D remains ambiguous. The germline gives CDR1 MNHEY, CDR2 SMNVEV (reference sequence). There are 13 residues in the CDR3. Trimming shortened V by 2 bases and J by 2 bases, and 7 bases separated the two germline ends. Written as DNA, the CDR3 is TGTGCCAGCAGTTTAAGTGGGCCCTACGAGCAGTACTTC. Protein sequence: CASSLSGPYEQYF.

CDR3 in DNA: TGTGCCAGCAGCCAATGGACAGGGATGGGAGAGACCCAGTACTTC. Translating it yields CASSQWTGMGETQYF. The chain recombines TRBV7-9 with TRBJ2-5; 8 nucleotides align to TRBD1. Per the germline V gene, CDR1 is SEHNR and CDR2 is FQNEAQ (reference sequence). CDR3 length: 15 residues. V lost 5 bases, J lost 4 bases, and 9 bases stayed unmatched.

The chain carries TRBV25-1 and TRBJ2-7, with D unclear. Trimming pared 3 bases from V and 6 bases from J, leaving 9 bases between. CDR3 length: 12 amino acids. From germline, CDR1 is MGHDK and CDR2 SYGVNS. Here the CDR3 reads CASSDRPSEQYF. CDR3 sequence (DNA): TGTGCCAGCAGTGACAGGCCAAGCGAGCAGTACTTC.

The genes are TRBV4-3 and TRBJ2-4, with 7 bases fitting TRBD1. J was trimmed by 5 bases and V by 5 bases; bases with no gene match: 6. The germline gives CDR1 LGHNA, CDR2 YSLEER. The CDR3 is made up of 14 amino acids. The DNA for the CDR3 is TGCGCCAGCAGCTTCAACAGGGGTGAAAACATTCAGTACTTC. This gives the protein CASSFNRGENIQYF.

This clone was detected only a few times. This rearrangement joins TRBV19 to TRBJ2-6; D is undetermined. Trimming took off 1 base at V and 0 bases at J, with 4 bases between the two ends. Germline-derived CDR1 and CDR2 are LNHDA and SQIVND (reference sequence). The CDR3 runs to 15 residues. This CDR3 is CASSIADSGANVLTF. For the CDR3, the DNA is TGTGCCAGTAGTATAGCAGACTCTGGGGCCAACGTCCTGACTTTC.

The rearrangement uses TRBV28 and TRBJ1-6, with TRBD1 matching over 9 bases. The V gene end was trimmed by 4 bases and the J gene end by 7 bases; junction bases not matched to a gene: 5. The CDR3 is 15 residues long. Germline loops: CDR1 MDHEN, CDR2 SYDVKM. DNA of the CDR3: TGTGCCAGCAGTTCCCGGACAGGGGCGAATTCACCCCTCCACTTT. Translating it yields CASSSRTGANSPLHF.

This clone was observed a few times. CDR3 sequence (DNA): TGTGCCAGCAGTACCGGACAGGGGATAGGGACCCAGTACTTC. Protein product: CASSTGQGIGTQYF. The gene calls are TRBV28 and TRBJ2-5; TRBD1 agrees at 9 bases. Germline values: CDR1 MDHEN, CDR2 SYDVKM. The V segment lost 5 bases and the J segment 7 bases; nucleotides outside the gene matches: 8. The CDR3 covers 14 residues.